This is a list of T cell receptor beta chains from one sample in a study of T cell responses to AZD1222 COVID-19 vaccine. Libraries were prepared by immunoSEQ multiplex PCR; TCRdb keeps only in-frame clonotypes and omits some of them. This table has 130,000 or so clones, approximately 95% appearing once. The material was peripheral blood, obtained on day 0 of MenACWY control vaccination. All receptors come from an adult in good health. CDR3s include the opening cysteine and the closing phenylalanine or tryptophan. Expanded clones get a size class; other rows say once, few or many, or leave the size out.

j_gene,v_gene,len,abundance,CDR3aa
TRBJ2-1,TRBV7-3,17,NA,CASSLHGPRGGYNEQFF
TRBJ1-6,TRBV6-2/TRBV6-3,14,NA,CASNPGSYNSPLHF
TRBJ2-7,TRBV2,15,NA,CASSALGGGDGEQYF
TRBJ1-1,TRBV5-8,13,NA,CASSQVVNTEAFF
TRBJ2-5,TRBV24-1,15,once,CATSDRNRGEETQYF
TRBJ2-1,TRBV7-9,14,NA,CASTRTSIYNEQFF
TRBJ2-5,TRBV5-1,13,NA,CASTGGAEETQYF
TRBJ2-2,TRBV9,14,NA,CASGRQGPTGELFF
TRBJ2-7,TRBV28,14,NA,CASSFFIGDYEQYF
TRBJ2-3,TRBV9,16,NA,CASSVSDGFYTDTQYF
TRBJ2-6,TRBV2,16,few,CASTRHIRSGANVLTF
TRBJ2-2,TRBV10-1,16,NA,CASSGTGGGLTGELFF
TRBJ1-5,TRBV24-1,19,NA,CATSGLPGTEPYSNQPQHF
TRBJ2-1,TRBV5-1,16,NA,CASSLTRLAGHNEQFF
TRBJ2-7,TRBV6-2/TRBV6-3,14,NA,CASSSTGTSYEQYF
TRBJ2-6,TRBV19,15,NA,CASSKDRAGANVLTF
TRBJ2-5,TRBV6-2/TRBV6-3,19,NA,CASSYPEGLAGFKRETQYF
TRBJ1-3,TRBV2,13,NA,CASSLGQGNTIYF
TRBJ1-5,TRBV5-1,15,NA,CASSLAGVGNQPQHF
TRBJ1-1,TRBV5-1,13,NA,CASRDNAGTEAFF
TRBJ1-1,TRBV9,14,NA,CASSAVQGAAEAFF
TRBJ1-1,TRBV27,14,NA,CASSPLWGGTEAFF